Listed below are T cell receptor beta chains from one sample, sequenced in a study of control samples from healthy donors and cancer patients. Generated by immunoSEQ multiplex PCR, the TCRdb table keeps only in-frame clones and is missing some. The sample lists some 87,000 clones; approximately 82% were seen once. Sequenced material: PBMCs. Receptors originate from a man aged 60 to 75 with head and neck cancer. Both conserved end residues are part of each CDR3. A D gene is named only where the DNA matches it firmly. For some rows the clone size is stated as once, few or many, or as a class when expanded; others skip it.

V: TRBV10-2
length: 16
J: TRBJ2-7
size: .
D: TRBD2
CDR3: CASSESGTSGRAGQYF
DNA: TGCGCCAGCAGTGAGTCGGGGACTAGCGGGAGGGCCGGGCAGTACTTC

V: TRBV29-1
length: 13
J: TRBJ1-1
size: .
D: TRBD1
CDR3: CSAKGQGVTEAFF
DNA: TGCAGCGCCAAGGGACAGGGGGTGACTGAAGCTTTCTTT

V: TRBV5-1
length: 11
J: TRBJ2-1
size: few
D: .
CDR3: CASSLDRARFF
DNA: TGCGCCAGCAGCCTGGACCGAGCACGGTTCTTC

V: TRBV6-5
length: 15
J: TRBJ2-1
size: .
D: .
CDR3: CASSYEGPTYNEQFF
DNA: TGTGCCAGCAGTTATGAGGGGCCAACCTACAATGAGCAGTTCTTC

V: TRBV5-5
length: 15
J: TRBJ2-1
size: .
D: .
CDR3: CASSLESFGVGEQFF
DNA: TGTGCCAGCAGCTTGGAAAGCTTTGGTGTAGGGGAGCAGTTCTTC

V: TRBV11-3
length: 13
J: TRBJ2-1
size: .
D: TRBD2
CDR3: CASSFARENEQFF
DNA: TGTGCCAGCAGCTTTGCGCGGGAGAATGAGCAGTTCTTC

V: TRBV7-9
length: 15
J: TRBJ2-7
size: .
D: .
CDR3: CASSLEAGPSYEQYF
DNA: TGTGCCAGCAGCTTAGAGGCGGGACCGAGCTACGAGCAGTACTTC

V: TRBV12-3/TRBV12-4
length: 13
J: TRBJ2-1
size: .
D: .
CDR3: CASRKAGTNEQFF
DNA: TGTGCCAGCAGAAAGGCCGGGACCAATGAGCAGTTCTTC

V: TRBV7-2
length: 13
J: TRBJ2-5
size: .
D: .
CDR3: CASSLTQGETQYF
DNA: TGTGCCAGCAGCTTAACTCAGGGGGAGACCCAGTACTTC

V: TRBV7-8
length: 15
J: TRBJ2-3
size: once
D: .
CDR3: CASSLQGWSGDTQYF
DNA: TGTGCCAGCAGCTTACAGGGATGGAGCGGAGATACGCAGTATTTT

V: TRBV6-6
length: 15
J: TRBJ2-5
size: .
D: TRBD1
CDR3: CASSYGTGGGETQYF
DNA: TGTGCCAGCAGTTACGGGACAGGGGGAGGGGAGACCCAGTACTTC

V: TRBV6-5
length: 12
J: TRBJ1-1
size: .
D: .
CDR3: CASRRKGTEAFF
DNA: TGTGCCAGCAGACGAAAGGGGACTGAAGCTTTCTTT

V: TRBV7-2
length: 21
J: TRBJ2-2
size: .
D: .
CDR3: CASSLAGLTPGQWGNTGELFF
DNA: TGTGCCAGCAGCTTAGCGGGTCTAACCCCGGGGCAGTGGGGGAACACCGGGGAGCTGTTTTTT

V: TRBV13
length: 11
J: TRBJ2-3
size: once
D: .
CDR3: CASSLSHTQYF
DNA: TGTGCCAGCAGCTTATCTCATACGCAGTATTTT

V: TRBV30
length: 15
J: TRBJ2-7
size: .
D: .
CDR3: CAWRHTYRVGYEQYF
DNA: TGTGCCTGGAGACATACCTACAGGGTGGGATACGAGCAGTACTTC

V: TRBV9
length: 17
J: TRBJ1-1
size: .
D: TRBD1
CDR3: CASSVAPTGTGGTEAFF
DNA: TGTGCCAGCAGCGTAGCCCCGACCGGGACAGGGGGCACTGAAGCTTTCTTT

V: TRBV4-1
length: 17
J: TRBJ2-1
size: .
D: .
CDR3: CASSQEGRASFLHEQFF
DNA: TGCGCCAGCAGCCAAGAAGGTCGCGCTAGCTTTCTACATGAGCAGTTCTTC

V: TRBV5-1
length: 15
J: TRBJ1-2
size: .
D: .
CDR3: CASSPGTEANYGYTF
DNA: TGCGCCAGCAGCCCAGGGACTGAGGCTAACTATGGCTACACCTTC

V: TRBV19
length: 18
J: TRBJ1-1
size: .
D: .
CDR3: CASSIIGGYGVPNTEAFF
DNA: TGTGCCAGTAGTATCATCGGGGGTTATGGTGTACCGAACACTGAAGCTTTCTTT

V: TRBV5-1
length: 17
J: TRBJ2-5
size: .
D: .
CDR3: CARLRGRAWGNKETQYF
DNA: TGCGCCAGACTCAGGGGCAGGGCTTGGGGGAATAAAGAGACCCAGTACTTC

V: TRBV5-6
length: 11
J: TRBJ2-7
size: .
D: .
CDR3: CASRSQVEQYF
DNA: TGTGCCAGCAGGTCCCAGGTGGAGCAGTACTTC

V: TRBV21-1
length: 15
J: TRBJ1-4
size: once
D: .
CDR3: CASSKGGATNEKLFF
DNA: TGTGCCAGCAGCAAAGGGGGGGCAACTAATGAAAAACTGTTTTTT

V: TRBV6-5
length: 15
J: TRBJ2-2
size: .
D: TRBD2
CDR3: CASRLPSGTTGELFF
DNA: TGTGCCAGCAGATTGCCTAGCGGGACTACCGGGGAGCTGTTTTTT

V: TRBV19
length: 14
J: TRBJ1-6
size: .
D: .
CDR3: CASTRGEMGSPLHF
DNA: TGTGCCAGTACGAGGGGGGAAATGGGTTCACCCCTCCACTTT

V: TRBV9
length: 13
J: TRBJ2-7
size: .
D: TRBD2
CDR3: CASSGAGGIEQYF
DNA: TGTGCCAGCAGTGGAGCGGGAGGGATCGAGCAGTACTTC

V: TRBV5-4
length: 15
J: TRBJ1-2
size: .
D: TRBD1
CDR3: CASSLGGQRVGGYTF
DNA: TGTGCCAGCAGCTTGGGGGGACAGCGAGTCGGGGGCTACACCTTC

V: TRBV24-1
length: 12
J: TRBJ2-1
size: .
D: TRBD2
CDR3: CATSESSGSQFF
DNA: TGTGCCACCAGTGAGTCTAGCGGGAGTCAGTTCTTC

V: TRBV18
length: 13
J: TRBJ2-5
size: .
D: .
CDR3: CASSPGTMETQYF
DNA: TGTGCCAGCTCACCTGGGACAATGGAGACCCAGTACTTC

V: TRBV30
length: 12
J: TRBJ2-5
size: .
D: TRBD1
CDR3: CAWGQAQETQYF
DNA: TGTGCATGGGGACAGGCTCAAGAGACCCAGTACTTC